This T cell receptor beta chain derives from a study of T cell changes during pregnancy in multiple sclerosis (dated by TCRdb to about 2019). Concerning the study at large: In women with multiple sclerosis, the researchers looked at how the T cell repertoire shifted as pregnancy progressed.

The germline V gene sets CDR1 to MNHNS and CDR2 to SASEGT. From cysteine to phenylalanine, the CDR3 is 18 amino acids long. Left in the record is the CDR3 DNA by itself, 54 bases read in frame from the first base. The V end loses 3 bases and the J end loses 0 bases, and a stretch of 19 bases separates them. Turning to this clone: The antigen this receptor binds is unknown. Base qualities are missing; no much larger clone stands one base away.

Libraries were made using the immunoSEQ multiplex PCR assay. TCRdb's version of the immuneACCESS table is confined to in-frame rearrangements and falls short of the full clone set. An unresolved V gene accounts for under half of the shortfall where checked; the remainder is of unknown origin. The sample includes some 110,000 clones, with roughly 92% observed a single time. 1.5% of the sample comes from the top ten. The chain was built from TRBV6-1 and TRBJ2-3, with a weak D call of TRBD2 (7 bases match). The specimen was peripheral blood, collected in the third trimester of pregnancy. This receptor was taken from a female donor with multiple sclerosis, enrolled in a pregnancy study. The DNA sequence is as follows: TGTGCCAGCAGTGAGGCCCCGGGGGGCCCTTCTAGCACAGATACGCAGTATTTT. This sequence encodes CASSEAPGGPSSTDTQYF.